Listed below are T cell receptor beta chains from one sample, sequenced in a study of blood T cell repertoires in COVID-19. TCRdb keeps only in-frame clones here, not all; method: immunoSEQ multiplex PCR. The sample carries roughly 220,000 clones, around four fifths recorded once. The sequencing sample was made of peripheral blood. These receptors came from a man aged 25-40 years with active or convalescent COVID-19. Both conserved end residues are trimmed from each CDR3. Fields, in order: V gene, J gene, D gene, CDR3 protein. D genes are given only for firm matches.

TRBV19	TRBJ2-3	TRBD1	ARETGRTDTQY
TRBV7-2	TRBJ2-4	TRBD1	ASSLETTGAIQY
TRBV5-8	TRBJ1-6	TRBD1	ASTLDRAENSPLH
TRBV7-2	TRBJ2-1	-	ASSPLSLLNNEQF
TRBV19	TRBJ2-1	TRBD2	ASSTGLDYNEQF
TRBV29-1	TRBJ1-4	-	SVGRAGQLF
TRBV19	TRBJ1-1	-	ASSLRLQRSAEAF
TRBV7-9	TRBJ1-2	-	ASSLVGVLDYGYT
TRBV11-2	TRBJ1-2	TRBD1	ASSPRGRGGYT
TRBV6-5	TRBJ2-7	-	ASSQGQFEQY
TRBV7-2	TRBJ2-7	TRBD2	ASSTQGTSGYSYEQY
TRBV6-5	TRBJ1-1	-	ASTSRVTEAF
TRBV20-1	TRBJ1-2	-	SASYSGVSGYT
TRBV5-4	TRBJ2-7	TRBD1	ASSLEVGQGFD
TRBV7-8	TRBJ2-5	-	ASSYWTEQETQY
TRBV5-1	TRBJ1-2	TRBD1	ASSWGQGADYGYT
TRBV5-1	TRBJ1-1	TRBD1	ASSFTGANTEAF
TRBV30	TRBJ1-2	-	AWSVERQTRRPGGYGYT
TRBV19	TRBJ2-4	TRBD2	ASSIEGLAVDIQY
TRBV7-2	TRBJ2-1	TRBD1	ASSPGRTGLNEQF
TRBV23-1	TRBJ2-3	TRBD1	ASSQIAWDRVTDTQY
TRBV19	TRBJ1-5	-	ASRDKGPSNQPQH
TRBV28	TRBJ1-3	TRBD1	ASSPGGHNSGNTIY
TRBV30	TRBJ1-3	-	AWAGVHTIY
TRBV11-2	TRBJ1-1	-	ASSSTVNTEAF
TRBV6-2/TRBV6-3	TRBJ1-5	-	ASSPTPGNQPQH
TRBV11-2	TRBJ2-1	TRBD2	ASSWVVAGGPRMYEQF
TRBV11-2	TRBJ1-1	TRBD1	ASSLSGGGAEAF
TRBV9	TRBJ2-3	TRBD2	ASSVTTSGYVTQY
TRBV5-1	TRBJ2-1	-	ASSPGVSNEQF
TRBV6-5	TRBJ1-1	TRBD1	ASSYSTGGTEAF
TRBV30	TRBJ1-2	TRBD1	AWSRDSRYT
TRBV18	TRBJ1-1	TRBD1	ASSLSRDRAAF
TRBV10-2	TRBJ2-3	TRBD2	ASSETAGASTDTQY
TRBV27	TRBJ2-7	-	ASSSSSYEQY
TRBV7-6	TRBJ2-1	-	ASSFLLRDSNEQF
TRBV28	TRBJ2-3	TRBD2	ASSAASGRLTDTQY
TRBV10-3	TRBJ1-3	TRBD1	ATQGDLGLADTIY
TRBV19	TRBJ2-1	-	ASSIGGGRNEQF
TRBV27	TRBJ2-2	-	ASRRNTGELF
TRBV6-5	TRBJ1-2	-	ASSGAGGTSRGYT
TRBV28	TRBJ1-1	-	ASSRTFPGAEAF
TRBV11-2	TRBJ1-5	-	ASSLAPGNQPQH
TRBV28	TRBJ2-2	TRBD2	ASSTLAGGRGELF
TRBV14	TRBJ1-4	TRBD1	ASSLRKERDRGPGNEKLF
TRBV14	TRBJ2-1	TRBD2	ASSQPGFSGSYNEQF
TRBV5-1	TRBJ1-2	-	ASSLVQDYGYT